A selection of T cell receptor beta chains follows, all from one sample in a study of blood T cell repertoires in COVID-19. Profiling relied on immunoSEQ multiplex PCR, and the TCRdb table lists in-frame clones only, not all of them. The sample lists roughly 97,000 clones; roughly 91% were seen once. The sample was peripheral blood. The receptor set was obtained from a human donor in a cohort sampled during active COVID-19. CDR3s include the opening cysteine and the closing phenylalanine or tryptophan. The D gene is left open where the match is weak. The size entry is marked missing in some rows and otherwise reads once, few, many or a size class.

>TRBJ2-7|-|TRBV4-3|-
TGCGCCAGCAGCCATTCCCCCCCCCAGGACGAGCAGTACTTC
CASSHSPPQDEQYF
>TRBJ2-2|-|TRBV4-1|TRBD1
TGCGCCAGCAGCCAAGGACAGGGGACATTGACCGGGGAGCTGTTTTTT
CASSQGQGTLTGELFF
>TRBJ1-1|once|TRBV20-1|TRBD1
TGCAGTGCTGGGAGGACAGGGAGAACTTTCTTT
CSAGRTGRTFF
>TRBJ2-2|-|TRBV6-1|-
TGTGCCAGCAGTGAAAGGTGGCAGGCCCACAACGACGGGGAGCTGTTTTTT
CASSERWQAHNDGELFF
>TRBJ1-1|-|TRBV4-1|-
TGCGCCAGCAGCATCCGACACGCGAACACTGAAGCTTTCTTT
CASSIRHANTEAFF
>TRBJ2-7|-|TRBV11-3|-
TGTGCCAGCAGCGCGGAGTTCTACGAGCAGTACTTC
CASSAEFYEQYF
>TRBJ1-2|-|TRBV6-2/TRBV6-3|-
TGTGCCAGCAGTTACTCAATCAGGGGCGCTAACTATGGCTACACCTTC
CASSYSIRGANYGYTF
>TRBJ2-5|-|TRBV9|-
TGTGCCAGCAGCTCGAGGGGGTTAGAGACCCAGTACTTC
CASSSRGLETQYF
>TRBJ1-5|few|TRBV7-9|-
TGTGCCAGCAGCACCAGCCTCGGGGGTTCGAGCAATCAGCCCCAGCATTTT
CASSTSLGGSSNQPQHF
>TRBJ1-1|-|TRBV7-3|-
-
CASSVGQGALSFF
>TRBJ1-2|once|TRBV19|-
TGTGCCAGTACGGGGGGAATGACCCTGACTGGCTACACCTTC
CASTGGMTLTGYTF
>TRBJ2-7|few|TRBV7-9|TRBD1
TGTGCCAGCAGCTCGAGGGACAGTTTAAAGCAGTACTTC
CASSSRDSLKQYF
>TRBJ2-7|-|TRBV11-2|-
TGTGCCAGCAGCCGCGGAAGGGGCGTCGAGCAGTACTTC
CASSRGRGVEQYF
>TRBJ1-1|-|TRBV19|-
TGTGCCATCAGGCCGATTGATGCGGGGGGTAACACTGAAGCTTTCTTT
CAIRPIDAGGNTEAFF
>TRBJ1-4|-|TRBV27|TRBD1
TGTGCCAGCAGGCGGGACAGGGGGACGAATGAAAAACTGTTTTTT
CASRRDRGTNEKLFF
>TRBJ2-2|once|TRBV2|TRBD1
TGTGCCAGCAGAACCGGGACAGGGGGCTTCGGGGAGCTGTTTTTT
CASRTGTGGFGELFF
>TRBJ2-3|-|TRBV9|TRBD2
TGTGCCAGCAGCGTAGCTTCTTCTAGCGGGAGTGAGCAGTATTTT
CASSVASSSGSEQYF
>TRBJ1-6|-|TRBV10-3|TRBD1
TGTGCCCCCCCCTTCGGGTTCGGACAGGATAATTCACCCCTCCACTTT
CAPPFGFGQDNSPLHF
>TRBJ2-7|once|TRBV6-6|-
TGTGCCAGCAGTTACACACAGGGCTACGAGCAGTACTTC
CASSYTQGYEQYF
>TRBJ1-4|-|TRBV11-2|-
TGTGCCAGCAGCTCGGTGAGAACTAATGAAAAACTGTTTTTT
CASSSVRTNEKLFF
>TRBJ1-2|-|TRBV18|-
TGTGCCAGCTCACCTACAGGATCCGGCTACACCTTC
CASSPTGSGYTF
>TRBJ1-5|-|TRBV27|TRBD1
TGTGCCAGCAGGAAAGGACAGGGGGATTATCAGCCCCAGCATTTT
CASRKGQGDYQPQHF
>TRBJ2-7|-|TRBV6-5|-
TGTGCCAGCAGTAGCTACAGGGCTACCTACGAGCAGTACTTC
CASSSYRATYEQYF
>TRBJ1-1|once|TRBV11-2|-
TGTGCCAGCAGCTTAACGGTCATGAACACTGAAGCTTTCTTT
CASSLTVMNTEAFF
>TRBJ1-2|-|TRBV4-3|TRBD1
TGCGCCAGCAGCCAGAGGAGCGCAGGGGGCGGGGGCTACACCTTC
CASSQRSAGGGGYTF
>TRBJ2-7|-|TRBV4-2|-
TGTGCCAGCAGCCAAGATATGAGCACAAGAGGGCAGTACTTC
CASSQDMSTRGQYF
>TRBJ2-3|once|TRBV4-3|-
TGCGCCAGCAGCCAAGATAGGACCACCAGGACAGAAGATACGCAGTATTTT
CASSQDRTTRTEDTQYF
>TRBJ2-2|-|TRBV19|TRBD1
TGTGCCACCAAGGGGGCCCAGGAGACCGGGGAGCTGTTTTTT
CATKGAQETGELFF
>TRBJ2-1|-|TRBV2|TRBD2
TGTGCCAGTAAGCCGGGACTAGCGGGAGGGGTCTACAATGAGCAGTTCTTC
CASKPGLAGGVYNEQFF
>TRBJ2-3|-|TRBV5-1|-
TGCGCCAGCAGCTTTTACGAGGGTGGAGATACGCAGTATTTT
CASSFYEGGDTQYF
>TRBJ2-1|-|TRBV4-1|-
TGCGCCAGCAGCCAAAGACTAGACAATGAGCAGTTCTTC
CASSQRLDNEQFF
>TRBJ2-7|-|TRBV11-2|-
TGTGCCAGCAGCCCCCGGGTCCAACTCTACGAGCAGTACTTC
CASSPRVQLYEQYF
>TRBJ2-7|-|TRBV27|TRBD2
TGTGCCAGCAGTTTAATAAGCGGGGCCCCCTACGAGCAGTACTTC
CASSLISGAPYEQYF
>TRBJ2-5|-|TRBV2|-
TGTGCCACCCGCTCAAGCGGGCCCCAAGAGACCCAGTACTTC
CATRSSGPQETQYF
>TRBJ2-2|-|TRBV6-6|-
TGTGCCAGCAGTGCAGGGCGAGATGACGGGGAGCTGTTTTTT
CASSAGRDDGELFF
>TRBJ1-4|-|TRBV12-5|TRBD1
TGTGCTAGTGGCCCGGGGACAGAGAATGAAAAACTGTTTTTT
CASGPGTENEKLFF
>TRBJ2-1|-|TRBV24-1|-
TGTGCCACCAGTGATCCCCGCCGGGATGAGCAGTTCTTC
CATSDPRRDEQFF
>TRBJ2-5|once|TRBV10-3|TRBD2
TGTGCCACCAGGACTAGCGGGGGGGGCGGGACCCAGTACTTC
CATRTSGGGGTQYF
>TRBJ2-7|-|TRBV5-1|TRBD2
TGCGCCAGCGGGGAGGGGAATAAAATTTACGAGCAGTACTTC
CASGEGNKIYEQYF
>TRBJ1-1|-|TRBV11-3|-
TGTGCCAGCAGCTTCGGAGCGGGTGCTTTCTTT
CASSFGAGAFF
>TRBJ1-1|once|TRBV29-1|-
TGCAGCGTTGACGGGGGACGGCCTGAAGCTTTCTTT
CSVDGGRPEAFF
>TRBJ1-4|-|TRBV18|-
TGTGCCAGCTCATCCCAGGGTCGGGGGTATAATGAAAAACTGTTTTTT
CASSSQGRGYNEKLFF
>TRBJ1-5|-|TRBV4-3|-
TGCGCCAGCAGTCAAGGACCCGGGAATAGCCAGCCCCAGCATTTT
CASSQGPGNSQPQHF
>TRBJ2-1|-|TRBV18|TRBD2
TGTGCCAGCTCACCACCTGGGACTAGCGGGAGTCTTGATGAGCAGTTCTTC
CASSPPGTSGSLDEQFF
>TRBJ1-6|-|TRBV5-1|TRBD1
TGCGCCAGCAGCTTGGGCGGCGGGACAGAGAATTCACCCCTCCACTTT
CASSLGGGTENSPLHF
>TRBJ1-4|-|TRBV5-4|TRBD1
TGTGCCAGCACATCTAAGGGACAGGGTAATGAAAAACTGTTTTTT
CASTSKGQGNEKLFF
>TRBJ2-2|-|TRBV5-1|TRBD2
TGCGCCAGCAGAGGACTAGTTGCCGGGGAGCTGTTTTTT
CASRGLVAGELFF
>TRBJ1-1|-|TRBV19|TRBD1
TGTGCCAGTATTCTGACAGGGGGGGCTGAAGCTTTCTTT
CASILTGGAEAFF
>TRBJ1-1|-|TRBV28|-
TGTGCCACCGAGGGCCCCCCGGACACTGAAGCTTTCTTT
CATEGPPDTEAFF
>TRBJ2-7|-|TRBV6-1|-
TGTGCCAGCAGTGAGGGACTCCACGAGCAGTACTTC
CASSEGLHEQYF
>TRBJ2-7|-|TRBV12-3/TRBV12-4|-
TGTGCCAGCAGTTTGTTACTACGGGGGGAGCAGTACTTC
CASSLLLRGEQYF
>TRBJ2-7|-|TRBV10-3|TRBD2
TGTGCCACTGGGACTAGCGGGAGGAAAGGATCCTACGAGCAGTACTTC
CATGTSGRKGSYEQYF
>TRBJ1-1|-|TRBV11-2|TRBD1
TGTGCCAGCACTCTTTGGGGCAGGGGGTTGAACACTGAAGCTTTCTTT
CASTLWGRGLNTEAFF
>TRBJ1-5|-|TRBV12-3/TRBV12-4|-
TGTGCCAGCAGACCCCAGGGAAATCAGCCCCAGCATTTT
CASRPQGNQPQHF
>TRBJ1-1|-|TRBV2|-
TGTGCCAGCAGTGAAACAGGGAACACTGAAGCTTTCTTT
CASSETGNTEAFF
>TRBJ2-1|-|TRBV6-1|-
TGTGCCAGCAGTGAAGCGGGGCCGGCCGTAAATGAGCAGTTCTTC
CASSEAGPAVNEQFF